The rows below give T cell receptor beta chains drawn from one sample of a study of blood T cell repertoires in COVID-19. The data were produced by immunoSEQ multiplex PCR, yet TCRdb's version contains in-frame clones alone and is incomplete. The table records 140,000 to 150,000 clones, about 86% of them present only once. The sample consisted of peripheral blood. The receptor source for this set is a human donor in a cohort sampled during active COVID-19. CDR3s include the opening cysteine and the closing phenylalanine or tryptophan. Each record gives: clone size, V gene, D gene, J gene, CDR3 DNA, CDR3 protein. D genes are given only for firm matches. Size is omitted from some rows. Given values are once, few, many or a class for expanded clones.

>.|TRBV21-1|.|TRBJ1-5
TGTGCCAGCAGCAAACGACAGGGCCCTTATCAGCCCCAGCATTTT
CASSKRQGPYQPQHF
>once|TRBV7-9|TRBD2|TRBJ2-1
TGTGCCAGCAAGAGGACTAGCGGGGCTTCCTACAATGAGCAGTTCTTC
CASKRTSGASYNEQFF
>.|TRBV7-2|.|TRBJ2-4
TGTGCCAGCAGCTTAGAGGCGAGGGGGGGAGGAGGCAAAAACATTCAGTACTTC
CASSLEARGGGGKNIQYF
>.|TRBV7-2|.|TRBJ2-7
TGTGCCAGCAGCTCCAGGGTTAGCTCCTACGAGCAGTACTTC
CASSSRVSSYEQYF
>few|TRBV18|TRBD1|TRBJ1-2
TGTGCCAGCTCACCGTCGGGACAGGGAGGTGACTATGGCTACACCTTC
CASSPSGQGGDYGYTF
>.|TRBV6-2/TRBV6-3|TRBD1|TRBJ1-5
TGTGCCAGCAGTTACTCGAACAGGGGGCAAGGGCAGCCCCAGCATTTT
CASSYSNRGQGQPQHF
>once|TRBV6-2/TRBV6-3|.|TRBJ2-6
TGTGCCAGCAGTTACCTAGGGGCAGGGGCCAACGTCCTGACTTTC
CASSYLGAGANVLTF
>.|TRBV24-1|TRBD2|TRBJ2-2
TGTGCCACCAGTGTAGGTAGCGGGAGGTACGCGAACACCGGGGAGCTGTTTTTT
CATSVGSGRYANTGELFF
>.|TRBV5-4|TRBD2|TRBJ2-4
TGTGCCAGCAGCTTGGTGTCTAGCGGGAGTAGTAACATTCAGTACTTC
CASSLVSSGSSNIQYF
>.|TRBV5-5|TRBD2|TRBJ2-7
TGTGCCAGCAGCTTAGTTCTAGCGGGAGGTCGCGAGCAGTACTTC
CASSLVLAGGREQYF
>.|TRBV13|TRBD1|TRBJ2-4
TGTGCCAGCAGCCGAGGACAGGGTGATGGAAACATTCAGTACTTC
CASSRGQGDGNIQYF
>.|TRBV20-1|.|TRBJ2-7
TGCAGTGCTAGTAACAGGGCATCGCACGAGCAGTACTTC
CSASNRASHEQYF
>.|TRBV18|.|TRBJ2-5
TGTGCCAGCTCACCCGGCCAGGGTAGTAGAGAGACCCAGTACTTC
CASSPGQGSRETQYF
>once|TRBV7-9|.|TRBJ1-1
TGTGCCAGCAGCTCCGGGTATACTGAAGCTTTCTTT
CASSSGYTEAFF
>.|TRBV28|TRBD1|TRBJ2-7
TGTGCCAGCAGTTCACTTCCCGGGACAGGGGTCACCTACGAGCAGTACTTC
CASSSLPGTGVTYEQYF
>.|TRBV7-2|TRBD2|TRBJ2-1
TGTGCCAGCAGCTCCCAAAAAATAATAGCCGGGAGGGCCTACAATGAGCAGTTCTTC
CASSSQKIIAGRAYNEQFF
>.|TRBV3-1/TRBV3-2|.|TRBJ2-7
TGTGCCAGCAGCCGGGGGGAAAGGGCCTACGAGCAGTACTTC
CASSRGERAYEQYF
>once|TRBV7-3|TRBD2|TRBJ2-3
TGTGCCAGCAGCTTAATCGGGGGTCAGGGAGGGACAGATACGCAGTATTTT
CASSLIGGQGGTDTQYF
>.|TRBV7-3|TRBD1|TRBJ2-1
TGTGCCAGCAGCTTAGAAGGGACAGTCTACAATGAGCAGTTCTTC
CASSLEGTVYNEQFF
>.|TRBV14|.|TRBJ1-1
TGTGCCAGCAGCCAAGATCGACAGAGCTTTGAAGCTTTCTTT
CASSQDRQSFEAFF
>few|TRBV6-5|TRBD1|TRBJ2-7
TGTGCCAGCAGTTACCGTGGACAGGGGACTACCTACGAGCAGTACTTC
CASSYRGQGTTYEQYF
>.|TRBV6-5|TRBD1|TRBJ1-5
TGTGCCAGCAGAAGGACAGGGTATTTTCAGCCCCAGCATTTT
CASRRTGYFQPQHF
>once|TRBV2|.|TRBJ2-5
TGTGCCAGCAGTGCGTACCAAGAGACCCAGTACTTC
CASSAYQETQYF
>.|TRBV7-8|TRBD1|TRBJ1-4
TGTGCCAGCAGCTTAGGCCAGGGGGCCGGAACTAATGAAAAACTGTTTTTT
CASSLGQGAGTNEKLFF
>.|TRBV7-6|TRBD1|TRBJ2-5
TGTGCCAGCAGCCAAACCGGGACAGGGGTTGGGGAGACCCAGTACTTC
CASSQTGTGVGETQYF
>.|TRBV18|.|TRBJ2-7
TGTGCCAGCTCACCACCCGGACTACCACGTTACGAGCAGTACTTC
CASSPPGLPRYEQYF
>few|TRBV7-7|TRBD1|TRBJ2-3
TGTGCCAGCAGCTTAGCGCCAGGACAGGGAGATACGCAGTATTTT
CASSLAPGQGDTQYF
>.|TRBV5-1|.|TRBJ1-3
TGCGCCAGCAGCTTGGGCCAGGGAAACACCATATATTTT
CASSLGQGNTIYF
>.|TRBV29-1|TRBD1|TRBJ1-3
TGCAGCGTCGAAACAGGGGGCCGTGGAAACACCATATATTTT
CSVETGGRGNTIYF
>.|TRBV27|.|TRBJ2-5
TGTGCCAGCAGTACTATCGTCCAAGAGACCCAGTACTTC
CASSTIVQETQYF
>.|TRBV7-2|.|TRBJ1-1
TGTGCCAGCAGCTTACTAGTGGGTTGGACTGAAGCTTTCTTT
CASSLLVGWTEAFF
>.|TRBV6-5|TRBD2|TRBJ2-2
TGTGCCAGCAGTCTAGCGGGAGGGCCCGGGGAGCTGTTTTTT
CASSLAGGPGELFF
>few|TRBV29-1|.|TRBJ1-1
TGCAGCGCGCAGAATGCGGGTCAGTGGAACACTGAAGCTTTCTTT
CSAQNAGQWNTEAFF
>.|TRBV9|TRBD1|TRBJ2-3
TGTGCCAGCAGCGTAACAGGGGCCCCAGATACGCAGTATTTT
CASSVTGAPDTQYF
>.|TRBV29-1|.|TRBJ1-1
TGCAGCGTTCGCAGGGTCAACACTGAAGCTTTCTTT
CSVRRVNTEAFF
>.|TRBV5-1|TRBD2|TRBJ2-3
TGCGCCAGCAGGTTGAGGGGACTAGCGGGAGAGAGTAGCACAGATACGCAGTATTTT
CASRLRGLAGESSTDTQYF
>.|TRBV19|TRBD2|TRBJ2-7
TGTGCCAGTAGCTCCGGGGGGGAGGCCTCCTACGAGCAGTACTTC
CASSSGGEASYEQYF
>few|TRBV20-1|TRBD2|TRBJ2-7
TGCAGTGCTAGTCCGAGACTAGCGGGAGTCGAGCAGTACTTC
CSASPRLAGVEQYF
>.|TRBV19|TRBD1|TRBJ1-2
TGTGCCAGTAGTATGCTAGAGGGCAGGGGGTATGGCTACACCTTC
CASSMLEGRGYGYTF
>.|TRBV18|TRBD2|TRBJ2-3
TGTGCCGCGGCCGGGGTAGCGGGAGACTTTAGCACAGATACGCAGTATTTT
CAAAGVAGDFSTDTQYF
>.|TRBV7-5|.|TRBJ2-3
TGTGTCAGAAGCTTAGCGGGGAATAGCGGGAGGCGCACAGATACGCAGTATTTT
CVRSLAGNSGRRTDTQYF
>few|TRBV4-2|.|TRBJ2-5
TGTGCCAGCAGCCAAGATCACAGCCAAGAGACCCAGTACTTC
CASSQDHSQETQYF
>.|TRBV5-8|TRBD1|TRBJ1-4
TGTGCCAATACCGGGACAGTTAATGAAAAACTGTTTTTT
CANTGTVNEKLFF
>.|TRBV7-2|.|TRBJ1-2
TGTGCCAGCAGCTTAGGCGGCGGCTATGGCTACACCTTC
CASSLGGGYGYTF
>few|TRBV6-2/TRBV6-3|.|TRBJ1-1
TGTGCCAGCAGCTCTGGGGAGGAGAGGGGTAAACGACCAAAAGCTTTCTTT
CASSSGEERGKRPKAFF
>.|TRBV7-9|TRBD1|TRBJ2-2
TGTGCCAGCAGCCTAGGACAGGGAAACACCGGGGAGCTGTTTTTT
CASSLGQGNTGELFF
>.|TRBV9|.|TRBJ2-7
TGTGCCAGCAGCGTAGCCCTAGGCTACGAGCAGTACTTC
CASSVALGYEQYF
>.|TRBV11-2|.|TRBJ1-3
TGTGCCAGCAGCTTCTCGCTGACGGGCTCTGGAAACACCATATATTTT
CASSFSLTGSGNTIYF
>few|TRBV9|TRBD2|TRBJ2-7
TGTGCCAGCAGCGTAGGAGCGGGAACCTACGAGCAGTACTTC
CASSVGAGTYEQYF
>.|TRBV6-5|.|TRBJ2-7
TGTGCCAGCAGTCGCGTCCGGGACTACGAGCAGTACTTC
CASSRVRDYEQYF
>.|TRBV4-1|.|TRBJ1-4
TGCGCCAGCAGCCAAGGTATCACGAGGGGAGGGGAAAAACTGTTTTTT
CASSQGITRGGEKLFF
>.|TRBV15|TRBD2|TRBJ2-3
TGTGCCACCAGCAGAAAACGACTAGGTCTAGCGGGGAACACAGATACGCAGTATTTT
CATSRKRLGLAGNTDTQYF
>.|TRBV29-1|TRBD2|TRBJ2-5
TGCAGCGCCATGGGACTAGCGGGACAAGAGACCCAGTACTTC
CSAMGLAGQETQYF
>.|TRBV19|.|TRBJ1-5
TGTGCCAGTAGTTGGGTCCCGGGTCAGCCCCAGCATTTT
CASSWVPGQPQHF
>.|TRBV7-9|TRBD2|TRBJ2-5
TGTGCCAGCAGCTGGGGACTAGCGAGGAACCAAGAGACCCAGTACTTC
CASSWGLARNQETQYF
>once|TRBV5-4|TRBD2|TRBJ2-3
TGTGCCAGCAGCTGGGTAGCGGGAGGGAGCACAGATACGCAGTATTTT
CASSWVAGGSTDTQYF
>.|TRBV29-1|.|TRBJ1-1
TGCAGCGCTGGTCGGGTTTTGAACACTGAAGCTTTCTTT
CSAGRVLNTEAFF
>.|TRBV2|TRBD1|TRBJ1-6
TGTGCCAGCAGCCTGACAGGGGCCGGTTCACCCCTCCACTTT
CASSLTGAGSPLHF